This record covers a single T cell receptor delta chain. This clone was seen a few times. The antigen it recognizes is unknown. With only one base between it and a far larger clone, this is likely a read error. The sample originates from a study of γδ T cells in repeated Plasmodium falciparum infection (dated by TCRdb to the early 2020s). About the full investigation: In the natural-infection arm, Malian children exposed to intense seasonal malaria transmission were enrolled and compared against age and gender matched Australian children. The study looked at how repeated Plasmodium falciparum infection shapes the human gammadelta T cell repertoire, using both natural infection in Mali and controlled human malaria infection. Malian gammadelta TCR repertoires were analysed cross-sectionally in periods with no transmission and longitudinally across episodes of acute febrile malaria. Several malaria-naive U.S. adults underwent four controlled human malaria infections by bites from P. falciparum NF54-infected Anopheles stephensi mosquitoes over 644 days. Samples were collected from controlled-infection subjects at baseline, immediately before selected infections, and 21 days after each infection.

Vgamma9/Vdelta2+ and Vdelta2-negative gammadelta T cell populations were flow-sorted from peripheral blood mononuclear cells for bulk TCR repertoire analysis. The investigation overall reported the following: In Vdelta2-negative, largely Vdelta1+, gammadelta TCR repertoires, repeated controlled infections appeared to drive waves of new clonotype selection. The controlled-infection cohort was small, limiting analysis of inter-individual variability in gammadelta T cell responses. Across time and infection, the Vgamma9/Vdelta2+ TCR repertoires showed a highly stable polyclonal makeup, with many TCRgamma sequences overlapping between individuals. Compared with the repertoires of Australian children, the Vdelta2-negative gammadelta TCR repertoires of Malian children appeared more clonally expanded, less diverse and less shared. Generalizability was limited because the Malian cohort was drawn from a small rural village of predominantly one ethnic group.

V ends up 5 bases short and J 4 bases short, with an unmatched junction base count of 20. As encoded in the germline V gene, CDR1 is TSWWSYY while CDR2 is QGS. CDR3 length: 19 amino acids, cysteine to phenylalanine. Just CDR3 DNA is preserved here, 57 bases in frame from base 1. Preparation of the library involved multiplex PCR. Sequencing was performed on an Illumina MiSeq. Each sorted gammadelta T cell sample was sequenced for both the TCR gamma (TRG) and TCR delta (TRD) chains. The original pipeline was this. Clonotype tree plots, accumulated frequency of the top 20 clonotypes, diversity index (DI) and D75 metrics were included in the repertoire analyses. For TCRdb, the public reads were processed anew by CATT, and duplicate DNA sequences were folded into one row. In this record, the V and J calls reflect TCRdb's handling and not the investigators' own analysis. The sample includes approximately 50,000 delta-chain clones, with about 2% observed a single time. The ten largest clones capture 24% of the sample.

The receptor was derived from a pool of human donors (malaria-infected and uninfected, not separated). The sequence is built from TRDV1 and TRDJ1; TRDD3 matches 9 bases in the middle. The specimen sequenced was gamma-delta T cells from blood. The bases are TGTGCTCTTGGGCGACTAGGCTACGCCTCTGGGGGATTTGTCGATAAACTCATCTTT. Translation gives CALGRLGYASGGFVDKLIF.